The 17 T cell receptor beta chains given below trace back to one sample, sequenced in a study of T cells in Graves' hyperthyroidism and ophthalmopathy. It was RNA transcripts that yielded the amplified TCR beta CDR3 regions. Initially, a first-round RT-PCR of the TCR CDR3 employed the HTBI primer set. TCRdb called the multiplex PCR reads again in MiXCR, with one record for every CDR3 protein. The top ten hold around 12% of the sample, which has hundreds of thousands of distinct CDR3 sequences, roughly 15% seen once. The sequenced sample was blood. The source of these receptors is a woman aged 45 to 65 with Graves' ophthalmopathy.

As for this clonotype: Just one base apart from a much larger clone, this may be a read error. The chain carries TRBV28 and TRBJ1-1; D not certain. Germline-derived CDR1 and CDR2 are MDHEN and SYDVKM. The CDR3 is 13 amino acids. The CDR3 nucleotides read TGTGCCAGTTTTAGGTACCTCGAGACGGAAGCTATCTTT. Protein sequence: CASFRYLETEAIF.

This clonotype appeared a few times. This could be a read error, since a much larger clone is one nucleotide away. V is TRBV2 and J is TRBJ1-1; possibly TRBD1 for D (5 bases). The CDR3 is made up of 13 amino acids. With 6 bases removed from V and 0 bases from J, the gap between germline ends came to 8 bases. The germline V gene has CDR1 SNHLY and CDR2 FYNNEI. The CDR3 sequence: CASRATVNTEAFF. In DNA form, the CDR3 reads TGTGCCAGCAGAGCGACAGTGAACACTGAAGCTTTCTTT.

This clonotype came up many times. The rearrangement uses TRBV27 and TRBJ2-7; 11 nucleotides match TRBD2. Trimming at V came to 4 bases and at J to 4 bases, leaving 3 bases not matched to a gene. This CDR3 comprises 14 residues. Germline V gene sequence: CDR1 MNHEY, CDR2 SMNVEV (reference sequence). The CDR3 DNA follows: TGTGCCAGCAGTTATACTAGCGGGAGTTACGAGCAGTACTTC. Residues: CASSYTSGSYEQYF.

V and J are TRBV20-1 and TRBJ2-7; the D is unclear. The CDR3 covers 11 residues. Looked up from germline, CDR1 is DFQATT and CDR2 is SNEGSKA (reference sequence). The V gene lost 3 bases and the J gene lost 6 bases, with 9 bases spanning the gap. CDR3 sequence: CSASPTGEQYF. The CDR3 DNA follows: TGCAGTGCTAGCCCCACGGGCGAGCAGTACTTC.

Ten or more counts support this clonotype. The chain links TRBV29-1 to TRBJ2-3, with TRBD2 identical over 11 bases. The CDR3 covers 16 residues. Germline V gives CDR1 SQVTM, CDR2 ANQGSEA. Germline trimming cut 7 bases from V and 0 bases from J; bases unmatched to any gene: 9. The DNA of the CDR3 is TGCAGCGCTAAAGGTCGGACTAGCGGGAGCACAGATACGCAGTATTTT. It is translated as CSAKGRTSGSTDTQYF.

A few counts support this clonotype. The rearrangement joins TRBV7-6 to TRBJ2-2; D may be TRBD1 (6 bases). The CDR3 runs to 17 residues. V shed 5 bases and J shed 0 bases, with 16 bases lying between them. The germline gives CDR1 SGHVS, CDR2 FNYEAQ. For the CDR3, the DNA is TGTGCCAGCAGCCCAATAACAGGGACGGCGAACACCGGGGAGCTGTTTTTT. This codes for CASSPITGTANTGELFF.

This clonotype was observed many times. V is TRBV11-2 and J is TRBJ2-7; D remains unclear. This CDR3 region has 15 residues. The germline V and J ends were trimmed by 5 bases and 5 bases, with 19 bases remaining between them. From germline, CDR1 is SGHAT and CDR2 FQNNGV. CDR3 DNA: TGTGCCAGCAGCCTACCTTTGGGTCTTCTCGACGAGCAGTACTTC. Amino acid sequence: CASSLPLGLLDEQYF.

This clonotype was recorded at least ten times. The chain uses TRBV12-5 and TRBJ1-5; no firm D call. Germline-derived CDR1 and CDR2 are LGHNT and FRNRAP. This CDR3 is 16 amino acids long. V lost 0 bases to trimming and J lost 2 bases, with 11 bases between them. The CDR3 DNA reads as TGTGCTAGTGGTTTGGTGTCGAGGGATGGCAATCAGCCCCAGCATTTT. It specifies CASGLVSRDGNQPQHF.

This clonotype has ten or more counts. The chain employs TRBV15 and TRBJ2-1, with 8 bases matching TRBD1. V lost 6 bases and J lost 7; bases outside the gene matches: 8. Germline values: CDR1 LNHNV, CDR2 YYDKDF (reference sequence). This CDR3 has 14 residues. The CDR3 here is CATRGGQGRNEQFF. CDR3 bases: TGTGCCACCAGGGGTGGACAGGGAAGGAATGAGCAGTTCTTC.

This clonotype was seen more than once but under ten times. The rearrangement links TRBV29-1 to TRBJ2-5; TRBD2 matches at 8 bases. V gave up 2 bases and J gave up 0 bases; unmatched junction bases: 8. Germline lookup yields CDR1 SQVTM and CDR2 ANQGSEA. The length of the CDR3 is 16 residues. In nucleotides, the CDR3 is TGCAGCGTTGAATTGGGACTAGGGCGGTACCAAGAGACCCAGTACTTC. This codes for CSVELGLGRYQETQYF. The full variable domain, with the rest looked up from reference TRBV29-1 and TRBJ2-5, is SAVISQKPSRDICQRGTSLTIQCQVDSQVTMMFWYRQQPGQSLTLIATANQGSEATYESGFVIDKFPISRPNLTFSTLTVSNMSPEDSSIYLCSVELGLGRYQETQYFGPGTRLLVL.

This clonotype was counted at least ten times. The chain carries TRBV28 and TRBJ2-4; 7 bases align to TRBD1. V gave up 6 bases and J gave up 3 bases; unmatched junction bases: 11. The V gene's germline CDR1 is MDHEN and CDR2 SYDVKM. CDR3 length: 16 amino acids. CDR3: CASSRISDRDKNIQYF. The DNA of the CDR3 is TGTGCCAGCAGCCGTATTTCCGACAGGGACAAAAACATTCAGTACTTC.

The genes are TRBV7-9 and TRBJ2-7; 14 bases agree with TRBD2. The V segment lost 1 base and the J segment 2 bases; nucleotides outside the gene matches: 7. Germline V gene data show CDR1 as SEHNR and CDR2 as FQNEAQ (reference sequence). The CDR3 runs 18 residues. The CDR3 DNA reads as TGTGCCAGCAGCTTAGTAGTGGGACTAGCGGGAGAACCCTACGAGCAGTACTTC. It specifies CASSLVVGLAGEPYEQYF.

Note on this clonotype: A much bigger clone sits one base away, suggesting this may be a read error. CDR3 sequence: CASSVYSCNEQFF. Written as DNA, the CDR3 is TGTGCCAGCAGTGTGTATAGTTGCAATGAGCAGTTCTTC. The chain carries TRBV6-2 or TRBV6-3 and TRBJ2-1, with D hard to call. V was pared by 5 bases and J by 6 bases, with 11 bases between. Germline loops: CDR1 MNHEY, CDR2 SVGEGT. The CDR3 totals 13 residues.

The rearrangement links TRBV20-1 to TRBJ2-7; no firm D call. Per germline, CDR1 DFQATT and CDR2 SNEGSKA (reference sequence). The V end lost 3 bases, the J end lost 3 bases, and 12 bases lay between the germline ends. The CDR3 has 13 amino acids. This chain's CDR3 is CSARQTVIYEQYF. Here the CDR3 DNA reads TGCAGTGCTAGGCAGACGGTTATCTACGAGCAGTACTTC.

In its sample, this clonotype was seen a few times. The chain carries TRBV2 and TRBJ2-1, with D uncertain. Germline assignment: CDR1 SNHLY and CDR2 FYNNEI. V was clipped by 7 bases and J by 8 bases, with 15 bases between them. CDR3 length: 13 residues. For the CDR3, the DNA is TGTGCCAGCACGAATAGGAGCGTCGATGAGCAGTTCTTC. The encoded protein is CASTNRSVDEQFF.

This chain uses TRBV14 with TRBJ2-3; 9 bases map to TRBD2. The V and J ends lost 2 bases and 2 bases, in that order; junction bases with no gene match: 8. CDR3 length: 17 residues. Germline V gives CDR1 SGHDN, CDR2 FVKESK. The chain's CDR3 is CASSQRLLAGITDTQYF. In nucleotides, the CDR3 is TGTGCCAGCAGCCAACGACTCCTAGCGGGAATCACAGATACGCAGTATTTT.

This clonotype was counted between two and nine times. This chain connects TRBV12-3 or TRBV12-4 to TRBJ1-5; unclear D gene. The V end was cut by 3 bases, the J end by 7 bases, with 10 bases between. The CDR3 extends over 13 amino acids. The CDR3 nucleotides read TGTGCCAGCAGTTTCAACAGCCTGCAGCCCCAGCATTTT. It specifies CASSFNSLQPQHF.